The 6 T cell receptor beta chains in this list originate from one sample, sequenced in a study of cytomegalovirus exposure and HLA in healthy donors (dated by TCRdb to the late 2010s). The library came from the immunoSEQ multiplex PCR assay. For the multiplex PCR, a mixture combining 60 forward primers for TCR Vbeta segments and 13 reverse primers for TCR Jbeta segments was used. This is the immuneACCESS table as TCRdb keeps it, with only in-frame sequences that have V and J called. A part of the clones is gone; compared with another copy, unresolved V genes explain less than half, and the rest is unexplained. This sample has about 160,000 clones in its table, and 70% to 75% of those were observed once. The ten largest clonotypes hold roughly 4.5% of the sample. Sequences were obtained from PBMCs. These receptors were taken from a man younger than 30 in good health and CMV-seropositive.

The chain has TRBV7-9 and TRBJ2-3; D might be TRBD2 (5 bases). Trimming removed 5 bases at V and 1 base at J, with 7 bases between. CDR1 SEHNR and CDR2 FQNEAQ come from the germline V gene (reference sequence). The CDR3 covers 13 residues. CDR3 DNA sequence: TGTGCCAGCAGCCGTAGCGGCACAGATACGCAGTATTTT. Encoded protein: CASSRSGTDTQYF.

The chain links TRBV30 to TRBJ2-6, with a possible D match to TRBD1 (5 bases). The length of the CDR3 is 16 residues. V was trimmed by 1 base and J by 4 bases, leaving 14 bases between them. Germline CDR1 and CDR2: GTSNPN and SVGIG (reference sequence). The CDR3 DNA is TGTGCCTGGAGTGAGGACACCTTCGGAGGGGCCAACGTCCTGACTTTC. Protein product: CAWSEDTFGGANVLTF.

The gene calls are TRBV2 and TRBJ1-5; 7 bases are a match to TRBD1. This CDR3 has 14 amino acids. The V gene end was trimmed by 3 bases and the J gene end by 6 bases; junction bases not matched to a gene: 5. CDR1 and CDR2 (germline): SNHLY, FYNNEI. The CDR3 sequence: CASSEIGGGQPQHF. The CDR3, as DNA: TGTGCCAGCAGTGAGATAGGGGGCGGTCAGCCCCAGCATTTT.

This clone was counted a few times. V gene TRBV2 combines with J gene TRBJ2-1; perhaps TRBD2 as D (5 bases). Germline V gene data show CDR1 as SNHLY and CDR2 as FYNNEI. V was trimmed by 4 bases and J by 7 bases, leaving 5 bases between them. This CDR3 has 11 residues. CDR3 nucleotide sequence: TGTGCCAGCAGTGCGGGGAATGAGCAGTTCTTC. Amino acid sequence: CASSAGNEQFF.

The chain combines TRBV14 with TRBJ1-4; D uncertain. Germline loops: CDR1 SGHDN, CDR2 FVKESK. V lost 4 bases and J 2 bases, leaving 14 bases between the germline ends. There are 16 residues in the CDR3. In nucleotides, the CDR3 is TGTGCCAGCAGCCCTTGGGGTGCGGGGACTAATGAAAAACTGTTTTTT. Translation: CASSPWGAGTNEKLFF.

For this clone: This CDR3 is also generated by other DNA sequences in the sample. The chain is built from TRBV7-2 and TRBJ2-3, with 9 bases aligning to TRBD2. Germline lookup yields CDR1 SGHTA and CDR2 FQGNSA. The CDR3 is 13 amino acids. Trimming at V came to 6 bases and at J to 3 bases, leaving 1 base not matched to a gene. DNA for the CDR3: TGTGCCAGCAGGGCGGGAGGGACAGATACGCAGTATTTT. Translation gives CASRAGGTDTQYF.